This is a list of T cell receptor beta chains from one sample in a study of shared clonotypes between healthy human individuals. The assay was immunoSEQ multiplex PCR, and TCRdb's table has in-frame clones only and misses some. Found here are 800,000 or so clones, around 96% of them singletons; the top ten hold under 0.25%. The sample comprised naive CD8+ T cells sorted from blood. The source is a man aged 25-45 years in good health. Each CDR3 is given with its conserved first and last residue. The D gene is left open where the match is weak. Some rows mark clone size as missing; the rest say once, few, many or name a class of expanded clone.

J: TRBJ2-2
D: TRBD2
V: TRBV29-1
size: -
CDR3: CSVEEREGSTGELFF
DNA: TGCAGCGTTGAAGAACGGGAGGGGAGCACCGGGGAGCTGTTTTTT

J: TRBJ1-2
D: TRBD1
V: TRBV9
size: -
CDR3: CASRQGEGYTF
DNA: TGTGCCAGTCGACAGGGAGAAGGCTACACCTTC

J: TRBJ2-1
D: TRBD1
V: TRBV28
size: -
CDR3: CASSLGQGAWNEQFF
DNA: TGTGCCAGCAGTTTGGGACAGGGGGCATGGAATGAGCAGTTCTTC

J: TRBJ2-1
D: TRBD2
V: TRBV7-8
size: -
CDR3: CASRGSGTSFYNEQFF
DNA: TGTGCCAGCAGAGGTTCGGGGACTAGCTTCTACAATGAGCAGTTCTTC

J: TRBJ2-7
D: -
V: TRBV21-1
size: -
CDR3: CASSKISPWTSRSYEQYF
DNA: TGTGCCAGCAGCAAAATCAGTCCTTGGACTAGCAGATCCTACGAGCAGTACTTC

J: TRBJ1-1
D: TRBD1
V: TRBV11-2
size: -
CDR3: CASRTRQGAMNTEAFF
DNA: TGTGCCAGCAGAACAAGACAGGGGGCGATGAACACTGAAGCTTTCTTT

J: TRBJ2-2
D: -
V: TRBV9
size: -
CDR3: CASSVATMGLFRELFF
DNA: TGTGCCAGCAGCGTAGCTACGATGGGGCTATTCCGGGAGCTGTTTTTT

J: TRBJ2-1
D: -
V: TRBV4-3
size: once
CDR3: CASSLSRDLEQFF
DNA: TGCGCCAGCAGCCTTTCTAGGGACCTGGAGCAGTTCTTC

J: TRBJ2-7
D: -
V: TRBV11-2
size: once
CDR3: CASSHMNYEQYF
DNA: TGTGCCAGCAGTCACATGAACTACGAGCAGTACTTC

J: TRBJ2-1
D: -
V: TRBV2
size: -
CDR3: CASSGEPERSYNEQFF
DNA: TGTGCCAGCAGTGGGGAGCCCGAACGTTCCTACAATGAGCAGTTCTTC

J: TRBJ1-2
D: TRBD1
V: TRBV5-4
size: -
CDR3: CASSRDRGNYGYTF
DNA: TGTGCCAGCAGCCGGGACAGGGGTAACTATGGCTACACCTTC

J: TRBJ2-1
D: TRBD1
V: TRBV5-4
size: -
CDR3: CASSFVRGLYNEQFF
DNA: TGTGCCAGCAGCTTTGTCAGGGGGCTTTACAATGAGCAGTTCTTC

J: TRBJ2-1
D: TRBD1
V: TRBV27
size: -
CDR3: CASSLDRAGNTEQFF
DNA: TGTGCCAGCAGCCTGGACAGGGCTGGCAATACTGAGCAGTTCTTC

J: TRBJ2-2
D: -
V: TRBV7-9
size: -
CDR3: CASSPGPPNTGELFF
DNA: TGTGCCAGCAGCCCAGGCCCACCGAACACCGGGGAGCTGTTTTTT

J: TRBJ2-1
D: TRBD2
V: TRBV15
size: -
CDR3: CATEPGLAVYNEQFF
DNA: TGTGCCACCGAGCCGGGACTAGCGGTCTACAATGAGCAGTTCTTC

J: TRBJ2-1
D: TRBD1
V: TRBV5-1
size: -
CDR3: CASRAGQGYNEQFF
DNA: TGCGCCAGCAGAGCTGGACAGGGATACAATGAGCAGTTCTTC

J: TRBJ1-4
D: -
V: TRBV7-8
size: -
CDR3: CASSLDLRGTNEKLFF
DNA: TGTGCCAGCAGCTTAGACCTGAGGGGAACTAATGAAAAACTGTTTTTT

J: TRBJ2-7
D: TRBD1
V: TRBV6-5
size: once
CDR3: CASSNRDRSYEQYF
DNA: TGTGCCAGCAGCAACCGGGACAGGAGCTACGAGCAGTACTTC

J: TRBJ1-2
D: -
V: TRBV28
size: -
CDR3: CASTSNPANYGYTF
DNA: TGTGCCAGCACATCCAATCCCGCTAACTATGGCTACACCTTC

J: TRBJ2-2
D: TRBD2
V: TRBV29-1
size: -
CDR3: CSVVPSTLKLSPADSGGITGELFF
DNA: TGCAGCGTTGTCCCCTCTACACTCAAACTCTCCCCCGCCGATTCGGGGGGAATCACCGGGGAGCTGTTTTTT

J: TRBJ2-4
D: -
V: TRBV7-9
size: -
CDR3: CASSLSRDGVWGKNIQYF
DNA: TGTGCCAGCAGCTTAAGTCGAGACGGGGTTTGGGGCAAAAACATTCAGTACTTC